This T cell receptor (beta chain) was recorded in a study of blood T cell repertoires in COVID-19. Looking at the study overall: Both acute and convalescent COVID-19 samples were obtained from the United States, Italy and Spain. Sample material is recorded as cDNA or gDNA derived from T cells, B-cell-depleted T cells, or PBMCs.

The count of this clone is one. The junction shows a germline mismatch at one end, possibly a read error. The germline V gene encodes CDR1 SGHDT and CDR2 YYEEEE. CDR3 length equals 12 residues. Original processing notes: Quantification of nucleated cells was approximated via reference gene primer amplification. Produced via immunoSEQ multiplex PCR; TCRdb's table is partial and in-frame only. That table furnishes V, J and clone size, whereas the DNA furnished D and trimming. The sample has 200,000 to 250,000 clones; around 84% are singletons. The sample comprised peripheral blood. The TCR sequence derives from a man aged 30 to 39 with active or convalescent COVID-19. This chain links TRBV5-6 with TRBJ1-2; 7 bases match TRBD1. CDR3 sequence reads: CASSLRTGAWAF. Written as DNA, the CDR3 is TGTGCCAGCAGCTTAAGGACAGGCGCTTGGGCCTTC.